This T cell receptor (beta chain) was sequenced for a study of T cells after yellow fever vaccination. The overall study: Some fractions had low cell numbers, and these were prepared with SMART-Seq v4 Ultra Low Input.

The table lists this clonotype with a few counts. Its antigen is not identified. Trimming cost V 7 bases and J 3 bases, with 12 bases left between them. From germline, CDR1 is SNHLY and CDR2 FYNNEI. This CDR3 is built from 14 residues. TCR cDNA, made by 5'RACE template switching, carried an added universal primer site and UMIs. TCRdb used MiXCR to reprocess the 5' RACE reads, holding one entry per CDR3 protein. The sample holds some 150,000 distinct CDR3 sequences, 11% seen once. The study's findings and limits: Most primary-vaccination clones reappeared after the booster (approximately 97% CD4, about 88% CD8). CD4 and CD8 compartments shared a small share of clonotypes.

The receptor was isolated from a man younger than 30 who received the YFV17D yellow fever vaccine. The chain uses TRBV2 and TRBJ2-2; the D gene could be TRBD1 or TRBD2 (5 bases each). The specimen was CD8+ T cells sorted from PBMCs, collected 15 days after the yellow fever booster vaccination. For the CDR3, the DNA is TGTGCCAGCATTAACGGGGCCTACACCGGGGAGCTGTTTTTT. This translates into CASINGAYTGELFF. The whole variable domain, remainder taken from reference TRBV2 and TRBJ2-2, is EPEVTQTPSHQVTQMGQEVILRCVPISNHLYFYWYRQILGQKVEFLVSFYNNEISEKSEIFDDQFSVERPDGSNFTLKIRSTKLEDSAMYFCASINGAYTGELFFGEGSRLTVL.